These 25 T cell receptor beta chains were all obtained from the same sample, sequenced in a study of blood T cell repertoires in COVID-19. Profiled with immunoSEQ multiplex PCR; TCRdb holds only in-frame clones, not every one. The sample lists 340,000 or so clones, roughly 87% occurring once. Specimen: peripheral blood. The receptors come from a middle-aged man with active or convalescent COVID-19.

The chain uses TRBV7-9 and TRBJ2-2; 11 bases are a match to TRBD2. V lost 5 bases, J lost 8 bases, and 10 bases stayed unmatched. The CDR3 totals 16 residues. Germline V gene sequence: CDR1 SEHNR, CDR2 FQNEAQ (reference sequence). In DNA form, the CDR3 reads TGTGCCAGCAGCGCCGGACTAGCGGGCGCCAGGGGGGAGCTGTTTTTT. Its protein product is CASSAGLAGARGELFF.

V usage is TRBV29-1 and J usage is TRBJ2-2; TRBD2 agrees at 7 bases. Germline values: CDR1 SQVTM, CDR2 ANQGSEA. Losses at the gene ends were 6 bases for V and 5 bases for J; bases not matched to a gene: 6. This CDR3 spans 13 amino acids. This chain's CDR3 is CSVTLGGTGELFF. In DNA, the CDR3 is TGCAGCGTAACTCTGGGGGGGACCGGGGAGCTGTTTTTT.

J is TRBJ2-5 and V is TRBV15, with D perhaps matching TRBD2 (5 bases). V lost 5 bases and J lost 4, with 14 bases in between. There are 14 residues in the CDR3. The V gene's germline CDR1 is LNHNV and CDR2 YYDKDF (reference sequence). The DNA of the CDR3 is TGTGCCACCAGCTCGCACAAAGGGAGAGAGACCCAGTACTTC. Protein sequence: CATSSHKGRETQYF. Full variable domain (outside the CDR3, taken from reference TRBV15 and TRBJ2-5): DAMVIQNPRYQVTQFGKPVTLSCSQTLNHNVMYWYQQKSSQAPKLLFHYYDKDFNNEADTPDNFQSRRPNTSFCFLDIRSPGLGDTAMYLCATSSHKGRETQYFGPGTRLLVL.

In this sample, this clone turned up once. This chain links TRBV27 with TRBJ1-5; D might be TRBD1 (6 bases). Germline values: CDR1 MNHEY, CDR2 SMNVEV (reference sequence). V was cut by 4 bases and J by 2 bases, with 9 bases left in between. The CDR3 runs 14 residues. The CDR3 spells CASSSRQGNQPQHF. The CDR3 region has the DNA TGTGCCAGCAGTTCCCGACAGGGCAATCAGCCCCAGCATTTT.

V is TRBV10-3 and J is TRBJ1-2; D is unresolved. Between the trimmed V and J ends, which lost 4 bases and 6 bases, there was a span of 9 bases. Germline CDR1 ENHRY, CDR2 SYGVKD. The CDR3 consists of 12 residues. DNA of the CDR3: TGTGCCATCAGTGGCGACACGGATGGCTACACCTTC. This sequence encodes CAISGDTDGYTF.

CDR3 bases: TGCGCCAGCAGCCGGGGACAGGCCACTGAAGCTTTCTTT. Residues: CASSRGQATEAFF. The rearrangement uses TRBV5-1 and TRBJ1-1; 8 nucleotides align to TRBD1. This CDR3 spans 13 amino acids. CDR1 and CDR2 from the germline V gene are SGHRS and YFSETQ. Unmatched junction bases numbered 3, after V lost 4 bases and J lost 4 bases.

The chain recombines TRBV7-2 with TRBJ1-1, with a possible D match to TRBD1 (5 bases). The CDR3 extends over 15 amino acids. CDR1 is SGHTA and CDR2 is FQGNSA in the germline V gene. V shed 4 bases and J shed 2 bases, with 14 bases lying between them. CDR3 sequence reads: CASSSTPRENTEAFF. The DNA for the CDR3 is TGTGCCAGCAGCTCAACCCCCAGGGAAAACACTGAAGCTTTCTTT.

This chain joins TRBV20-1 and TRBJ1-2, with 7 bases aligning to TRBD1. The J segment lost 8 bases and the V segment lost 3 bases, leaving 9 bases of the junction unmatched. There are 13 residues in the CDR3. CDR1 and CDR2 (germline): DFQATT, SNEGSKA (reference sequence). This CDR3 reads CSASTGAGGGYTF. The CDR3 DNA follows: TGCAGTGCTAGTACAGGGGCAGGCGGGGGCTACACCTTC.

This sequence joins TRBV7-9 and TRBJ1-1; 9 bases are a match to TRBD1. The V segment lost 2 bases and the J segment 4 bases; nucleotides outside the gene matches: 8. Germline V lookup: CDR1 SEHNR, CDR2 FQNEAQ (reference sequence). The CDR3 sequence is 16 residues long. DNA for the CDR3: TGTGCCAGCAGCTTATACCGAGGACAGGGGAGCACTGAAGCTTTCTTT. Translation gives CASSLYRGQGSTEAFF.

V is TRBV28 and J is TRBJ1-1; weak D call: TRBD1 (6 bases). V was shortened by 1 base and J by 11 bases, with 8 bases between the two germline ends. Germline-derived CDR1 and CDR2 are MDHEN and SYDVKM. CDR3 size: 11 residues. The CDR3 is CASSLSGEAFF. The CDR3 DNA reads as TGTGCCAGCAGTTTATCAGGGGAGGCTTTCTTT.

CDR3 DNA sequence: TGCGCCAGCAGTCAACAGGGCGTAACCTACGAGCAGTACTTC. It encodes CASSQQGVTYEQYF. The chain joins TRBV23-1 to TRBJ2-7; perhaps TRBD1 as D (5 bases). TRBV23-1 is recorded as an ORF, its role being uncertain. This CDR3 is 14 amino acids long. V shed 2 bases and J shed 2 bases, with 10 bases lying between them.

For this clone: The identical CDR3 is also encoded by other nucleotide sequences in the sample. The chain links TRBV5-6 to TRBJ2-7; 7 bases align to TRBD1. The V segment lost 0 bases and the J segment 4 bases; nucleotides outside the gene matches: 4. Germline V gene data show CDR1 as SGHDT and CDR2 as YYEEEE. The CDR3 is 14 amino acids. This chain's CDR3 is CASSLGQGRYEQYF. In nucleotides, the CDR3 is TGTGCCAGCAGCTTGGGACAGGGTAGGTACGAGCAGTACTTC.

The rearrangement joins TRBV5-1 to TRBJ2-5; 15 nucleotides align to TRBD2. The trim removed 4 bases at V and 4 bases at J, leaving 11 bases unmatched. This CDR3 is built from 18 residues. The germline CDR1 and CDR2 sequences are SGHRS and YFSETQ. Here the CDR3 DNA reads TGCGCCAGCAGCACTCCCCGGACTAGCGGGAGGGAGGGAGAGACCCAGTACTTC. Encoded protein: CASSTPRTSGREGETQYF.

The rearrangement uses TRBV19 and TRBJ1-2; D might be TRBD1 (6 bases). The germline V and J ends were trimmed by 3 bases and 6 bases, with 11 bases remaining between them. Germline V CDR1 and CDR2: LNHDA, SQIVND (reference sequence). CDR3 size: 13 residues. The DNA for the CDR3 is TGTGCCAGTAGTATGCGCAGGGGCCATGGCTACACCTTC. Protein: CASSMRRGHGYTF.

The V and J genes are TRBV9 and TRBJ2-7, with 9 nucleotides matching TRBD1. Per the germline V gene, CDR1 is SGDLS and CDR2 is YYNGEE. CDR3 size: 14 residues. Trimming removed 0 bases from V and 4 bases from J; junction bases left unmatched: 2. This chain's CDR3 is CASSVGDREYEQYF. The CDR3 coding sequence is TGTGCCAGCAGCGTAGGGGACAGGGAGTACGAGCAGTACTTC.

V and J are TRBV7-8 and TRBJ1-1; D might be TRBD1 (6 bases). This CDR3 comprises 14 residues. Trimming took 3 bases from V and 2 from J, leaving 10 bases between them. Germline V lookup: CDR1 SGHVS, CDR2 FQNEAQ. In nucleotides, the CDR3 is TGTGCCAGCAGCTTCCCAGGGGACAACACTGAAGCTTTCTTT. This encodes CASSFPGDNTEAFF.

This clone has at least ten counts. V gene TRBV28 combines with J gene TRBJ1-6, with D possibly matching TRBD1 (6 bases). CDR3 length: 14 residues. V lost 5 bases to trimming and J lost 8 bases, with 13 bases between them. CDR1 and CDR2 from the germline V gene are MDHEN and SYDVKM. The CDR3 DNA is TGTGCCAGCAGTACATGGACAGCTCATTCACCCCTCCACTTT. Amino acids: CASSTWTAHSPLHF.

In nucleotides, the CDR3 is TGCGCCAGCAGCTTGTTAAACAGCAATAATTCACCCCTCCACTTT. Its protein is CASSLLNSNNSPLHF. V usage is TRBV5-1 and J usage is TRBJ1-6, with D uncertain. CDR1 is SGHRS, CDR2 YFSETQ, per germline. The CDR3 runs to 15 residues. V shed 1 base and J shed 5 bases, with 10 bases lying between them.

CDR3 DNA: TGTGCCAGCACCCGGGGACTCTCATCCTACGAGCAGTACTTC. This translates into CASTRGLSSYEQYF. V and J are TRBV6-5 and TRBJ2-7; possible D gene TRBD2, 6 bases. This CDR3 is built from 14 residues. V shed 7 bases and J shed 1 base, with 14 bases lying between them. The germline V gene has CDR1 MNHEY and CDR2 SVGAGI.

The chain uses TRBV6-5 and TRBJ2-7; D might be TRBD1 (6 bases). The CDR3 length is 15 residues. The germline V gene encodes CDR1 MNHEY and CDR2 SVGAGI. The ends were cut back, 6 bases at V and 0 bases at J, with 15 bases in the middle. The CDR3 region has the DNA TGTGCCAGCAGCTTCCCACAAGGGGGCTCCTACGAGCAGTACTTC. Its translation is CASSFPQGGSYEQYF.

V and J are TRBV7-2 and TRBJ2-5; D is unresolved. Germline-derived CDR1 and CDR2 are SGHTA and FQGNSA. This CDR3 has 13 amino acids. V was pared by 5 bases and J by 3 bases, with 10 bases between. CDR3 DNA: TGTGCCAGCAGCCCCAATCGAGAAGAGACCCAGTACTTC. Translated: CASSPNREETQYF. The whole variable domain, remainder taken from reference TRBV7-2 and TRBJ2-5, is GAGVSQSPSNKVTEKGKDVELRCDPISGHTALYWYRQSLGQGLEFLIYFQGNSAPDKSGLPSDRFSAERTGGSVSTLTIQRTQQEDSAVYLCASSPNREETQYFGPGTRLLVL.

This chain connects TRBV10-1 to TRBJ2-5; 7 bases match TRBD2. The CDR3 extends over 14 amino acids. V was clipped by 4 bases and J by 2 bases; unmatched bases: 4. Per germline, CDR1 WNHNN and CDR2 SYGVQD (reference sequence). For the CDR3, the DNA is TGCGCCAGCAGTGGGGGAGCGGGACAAGAGACCCAGTACTTC. Amino acids: CASSGGAGQETQYF.

The chain carries TRBV6-5 and TRBJ2-1, with a weak D call TRBD2 (6 bases). V lost 1 base and J 7 bases, leaving 17 bases between the germline ends. The CDR3 runs to 16 residues. Germline lookup yields CDR1 MNHEY and CDR2 SVGAGI. As DNA, the CDR3 is TGTGCCAGCAGTTACTTGGGGGGTAGGGTGTTTAATGAGCAGTTCTTC. Residues: CASSYLGGRVFNEQFF.

This clone occurred a few times. The CDR3 DNA sequence: TGCGCCAGCAGTGAGTCCGGGTACACAGGGCGGATTTACAATGAGCAGTTCTTC. It is translated as CASSESGYTGRIYNEQFF. The chain couples TRBV10-1 to TRBJ2-1; D may be TRBD1 (6 bases). Germline assignment: CDR1 WNHNN and CDR2 SYGVQD (reference sequence). Trimming took 0 bases from V and 4 from J, leaving 19 bases between them. This CDR3 region has 18 residues.

The chain combines TRBV6-5 with TRBJ2-2, with a tentative D call TRBD1 (6 bases). Between the trimmed V and J ends, which lost 10 bases and 2 bases, there was a span of 17 bases. The V gene's germline CDR1 is MNHEY and CDR2 SVGAGI. This CDR3 is 15 amino acids long. DNA for the CDR3: TGTGCCACCCATTCGGGACACCTAAACACCGGGGAGCTGTTTTTT. This encodes CATHSGHLNTGELFF.